The sequence of this TCR beta chain was determined in a study of T cell repertoires in cytomegalovirus infection. Study in general: It was recently identified HLA-C-restricted and well-studied HLA-B-restricted CMV epitopes that the study used. Public TCR beta signature analysis indicated the presence of both CMV infection and matching HLA type.

Study findings and constraints: The ex vivo response was dominated by HLA-C-restricted CMV-specific TCR beta clonotypes. Totalled public TCR beta family frequency picked out people who carried CMV plus the relevant HLA.

This clonotype has more than one count but fewer than ten. Its antigen is currently unknown. In TCRdb, the reads were re-called with MiXCR into one record per CDR3 protein. This sample has 700,000 to 900,000 distinct CDR3 sequences; 29% occur once, and the top ten carry under 15%. V lost 0 bases, J lost 5 bases, and 12 bases lay in between. The CDR3 runs 14 residues. The germline V gene has CDR1 SGDLS and CDR2 YYNGEE. The receptor was isolated from a human donor in good health (CMV status not recorded). Some clones in this sample may be carry-over from other donors' samples. Specimen: cultured CD8+ T cells from PBMCs, collected from culture after CMV antigen stimulation. The chain joins TRBV9 to TRBJ2-7; the D gene is possibly TRBD1 (7 bases). Here the CDR3 reads CASSVGGTANEQYF. CDR3 bases: TGTGCCAGCAGCGTAGGCGGGACAGCAAACGAGCAGTACTTC.